This TCR beta chain derives from a study of shared clonotypes between healthy human individuals. Study conclusions and caveats: Depth was large, yet rarefaction showed that sorted-subset sequencing was incomplete.

Each PCR replicate from the sorted subsets contained around 0.2 ug DNA, which is roughly 33,000 T cell genomes. This table comes from immunoSEQ multiplex PCR, and its TCRdb copy is limited to in-frame clones, with some not included. The sample contains around 700,000 clones, roughly 70% of which appear only once. On this clone: Its antigen remains unknown.

Nashville, Tennessee was home to all donors, each a Caucasian adult. Looked up from germline, CDR1 is SGHRS and CDR2 is YFSETQ. Trimming removed 7 bases at V and 12 bases at J, with 17 bases between. This CDR3 contains 12 residues. This sequence was found in a woman aged 25 to 45 in good health. Specimen: memory CD4+ T cells sorted from blood. As for subset: CD45RA-negative fraction. V usage is TRBV5-1 and J usage is TRBJ2-1, with D possibly TRBD2 on 6 matching bases. The CDR3 here is CASLSEGAGQFF. DNA of the CDR3: TGCGCCAGCCTCTCGGAGGGAGCCGGGCAGTTCTTC.